The entry below describes one T cell receptor (beta chain). The antigen remains undetermined. A multiplex PCR was run with 60 Vbeta primers and 13 Jbeta primers. The method was immunoSEQ multiplex PCR; TCRdb's version includes in-frame clones alone and lacks a portion of them. The sample has about 120,000 clones, more than 65% seen once. The sample is drawn from a study of cytomegalovirus exposure and HLA in healthy donors. Study outcomes and limitations: V- and J-gene trimming of TCR beta was linked (in a later analysis) to a missense DCLRE1C variant.

The germline V gene encodes CDR1 GTSNPN and CDR2 SVGIG (reference sequence). V was clipped by 1 base and J by 6 bases, with 9 bases between them. The CDR3 sequence is 12 residues long. The chain employs TRBV30 and TRBJ1-1; the D gene is possibly TRBD1 (5 bases). The source of this sequence is a man aged 25 to 45 in good health and CMV-seropositive. Sequencing was performed on PBMCs. Written as DNA, the CDR3 is TGTGCCTGGAGTGACTCGGGGGCTGAAGCTTTCTTT. Protein: CAWSDSGAEAFF.